The present entry profiles one TCR beta chain with its context. V gave up 2 bases and J gave up 5 bases, with 14 bases separating them. The CDR3 is 15 amino acids. Germline loops: CDR1 MNHNS, CDR2 SASEGT. Original processing methods: As immunoSEQ supplied junction-only sequences (without quality scores), filtering differed. Sequencing was performed with immunoSEQ multiplex PCR; in TCRdb, only in-frame clones are kept and a portion is missing. V and J calls and clone size come straight from that table; D and trimming were deduced from the DNA. There are some 2,000,000 clones in the sample; around 95% occur only once, and over 0.1% lies in the top ten. This entry comes from a study of shared clonotypes between healthy human individuals.

This receptor was obtained from a man between 18 and 29 years old in good health. Sequencing was carried out using naive CD4+ T cells sorted from blood. Subset noted: CD45RA+ positively selected. The rearrangement links TRBV6-1 to TRBJ2-3; D is perhaps TRBD2 (6 bases). The CDR3 DNA sequence: TGTGCCAGCAGTGAATTCGGGAGTTTGGGAGATACGCAGTATTTT. Encoded protein: CASSEFGSLGDTQYF.